This T cell receptor beta chain was captured in a study of cytomegalovirus exposure and HLA in healthy donors. PCR primers comprised 60 Vbeta and 13 Jbeta primers. TCRdb's table, derived via immunoSEQ multiplex PCR, lists solely in-frame clones and lacks some. This sample has fewer than 110,000 clones, with around 85% found just once. Overall study results and limits: An assumption of roughly uniform sequencing depth across donors underlay the presence/absence analyses. Earlier findings revealed that most TCR beta V segments proved productive either about 87% or about 30% of the time. The study labeled under 200 TCR beta chains cytomegalovirus-associated. V- and J-gene trimming of TCR beta was linked (in a later analysis) to a missense DCLRE1C variant.

CDR1 and CDR2 (germline): SGHTA, FQGTGA. The junction had 0 bases not matched to a gene; V was cut back by 2 bases and J by 5 bases. This CDR3 spans 14 amino acids. This clone was seen a single time. Its matching antigen is unknown. Other DNA sequences within the sample encode an identical CDR3. V is TRBV7-3 and J is TRBJ2-1; TRBD2 agrees at 10 bases. The clonotype was recovered from a man between 25 and 39 years old in good health and CMV-seronegative. Material for sequencing was PBMCs. The CDR3 protein is CASSLGLADNEQFF. Here the CDR3 DNA reads TGTGCCAGCAGCTTAGGACTAGCGGACAATGAGCAGTTCTTC.